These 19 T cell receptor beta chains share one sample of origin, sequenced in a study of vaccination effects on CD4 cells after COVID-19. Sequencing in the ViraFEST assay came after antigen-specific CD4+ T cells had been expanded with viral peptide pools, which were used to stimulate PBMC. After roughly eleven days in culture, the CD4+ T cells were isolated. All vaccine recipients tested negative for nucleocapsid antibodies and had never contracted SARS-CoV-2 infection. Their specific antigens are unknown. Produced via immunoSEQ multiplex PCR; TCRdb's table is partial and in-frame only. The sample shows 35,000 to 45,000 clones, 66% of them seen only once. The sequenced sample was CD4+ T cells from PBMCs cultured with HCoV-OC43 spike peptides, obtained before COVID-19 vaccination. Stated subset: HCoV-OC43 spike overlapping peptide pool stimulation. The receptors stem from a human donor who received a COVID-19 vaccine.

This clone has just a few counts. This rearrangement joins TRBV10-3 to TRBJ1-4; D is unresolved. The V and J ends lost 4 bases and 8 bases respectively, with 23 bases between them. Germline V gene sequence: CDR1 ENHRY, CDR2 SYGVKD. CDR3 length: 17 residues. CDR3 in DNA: TGTGCCATCAGTGTTATTCAGATCCTAGGTGTTAGCGAAAAACTGTTTTTT. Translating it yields CAISVIQILGVSEKLFF.

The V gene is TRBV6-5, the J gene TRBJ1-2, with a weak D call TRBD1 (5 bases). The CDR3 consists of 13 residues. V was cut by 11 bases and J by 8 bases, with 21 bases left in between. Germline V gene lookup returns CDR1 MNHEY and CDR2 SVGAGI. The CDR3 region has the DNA TGTGCCGCCACGTCCGTCCGGAGGGGAGGCTACACCTTC. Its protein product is CAATSVRRGGYTF.

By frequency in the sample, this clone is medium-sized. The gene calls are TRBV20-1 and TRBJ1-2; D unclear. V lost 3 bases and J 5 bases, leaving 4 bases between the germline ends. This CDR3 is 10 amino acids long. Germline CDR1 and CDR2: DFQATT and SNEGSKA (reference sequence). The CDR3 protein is CSASGYGYTF. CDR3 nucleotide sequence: TGCAGTGCTAGCGGGTATGGCTACACCTTC.

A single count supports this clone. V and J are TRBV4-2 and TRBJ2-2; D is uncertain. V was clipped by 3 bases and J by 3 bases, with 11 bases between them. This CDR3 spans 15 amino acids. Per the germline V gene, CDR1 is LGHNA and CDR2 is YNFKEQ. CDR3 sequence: CASSQRQKDTGELFF. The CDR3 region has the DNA TGTGCCAGCAGCCAGAGGCAGAAAGACACCGGGGAGCTGTTTTTT.

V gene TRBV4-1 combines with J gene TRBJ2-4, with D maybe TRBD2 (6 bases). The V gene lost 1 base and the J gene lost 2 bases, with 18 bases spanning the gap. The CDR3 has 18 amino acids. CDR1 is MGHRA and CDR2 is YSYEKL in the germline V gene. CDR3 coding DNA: TGCGCCAGCAGCCAAGGCGGGGCCGTAGGGACCCCCAAAAACATTCAGTACTTC. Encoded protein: CASSQGGAVGTPKNIQYF.

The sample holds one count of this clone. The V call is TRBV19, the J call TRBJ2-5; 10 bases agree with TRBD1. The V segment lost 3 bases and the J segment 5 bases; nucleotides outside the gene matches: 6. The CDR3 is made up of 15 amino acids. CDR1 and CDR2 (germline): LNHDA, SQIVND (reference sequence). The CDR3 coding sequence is TGTGCCAGTAGTATGAGACAGGGGGCCGGGGAGACCCAGTACTTC. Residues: CASSMRQGAGETQYF. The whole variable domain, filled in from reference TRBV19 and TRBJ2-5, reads DGGITQSPKYLFRKEGQNVTLSCEQNLNHDAMYWYRQDPGQGLRLIYYSQIVNDFQKGDIAEGYSVSREKKESFPLTVTSAQKNPTAFYLCASSMRQGAGETQYFGPGTRLLVL.

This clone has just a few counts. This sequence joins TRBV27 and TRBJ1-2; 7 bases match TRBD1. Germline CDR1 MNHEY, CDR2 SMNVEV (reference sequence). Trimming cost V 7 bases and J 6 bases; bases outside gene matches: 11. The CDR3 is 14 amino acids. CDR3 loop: CASNPTGRMDGYTF. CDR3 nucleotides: TGTGCCAGCAACCCGACAGGGAGGATGGATGGCTACACCTTC.

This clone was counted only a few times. The chain's CDR3 is CASSPGTGRYEQYF. DNA of the CDR3: TGTGCCAGCAGTCCCGGGACAGGGAGATACGAGCAGTACTTC. The chain carries TRBV4-2 and TRBJ2-7; 9 bases fit TRBD1. The length of the CDR3 is 14 residues. The trim removed 6 bases at V and 4 bases at J, leaving 7 bases unmatched. The germline gives CDR1 LGHNA, CDR2 YNFKEQ.

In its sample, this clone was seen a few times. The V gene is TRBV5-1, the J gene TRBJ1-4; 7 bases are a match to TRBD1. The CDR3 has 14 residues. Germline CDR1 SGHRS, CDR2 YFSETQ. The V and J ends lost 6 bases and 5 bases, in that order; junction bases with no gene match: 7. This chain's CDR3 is CASNSGTANEKLFF. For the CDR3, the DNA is TGCGCCAGCAACTCTGGGACAGCGAATGAAAAACTGTTTTTT. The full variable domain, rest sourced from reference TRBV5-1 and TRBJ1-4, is KAGVTQTPRYLIKTRGQQVTLSCSPISGHRSVSWYQQTPGQGLQFLFEYFSETQRNKGNFPGRFSGRQFSNSRSEMNVSTLELGDSALYLCASNSGTANEKLFFGSGTQLSVL.

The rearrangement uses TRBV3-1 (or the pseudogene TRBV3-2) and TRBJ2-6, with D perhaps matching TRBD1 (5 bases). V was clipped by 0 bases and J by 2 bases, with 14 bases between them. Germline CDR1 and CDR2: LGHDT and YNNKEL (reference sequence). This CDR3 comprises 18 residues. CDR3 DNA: TGTGCCAGCAGCCAAGATTTTCAGGGTTCAGCTGGGGCCAACGTCCTGACTTTC. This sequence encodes CASSQDFQGSAGANVLTF.

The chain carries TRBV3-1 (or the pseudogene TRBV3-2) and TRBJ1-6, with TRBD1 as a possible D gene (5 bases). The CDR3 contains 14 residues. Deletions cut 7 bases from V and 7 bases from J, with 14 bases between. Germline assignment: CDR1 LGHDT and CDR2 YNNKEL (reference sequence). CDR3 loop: CASTREGKNSPLHF. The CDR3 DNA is TGTGCCAGCACCCGAGAGGGGAAGAATTCACCCCTCCACTTT.

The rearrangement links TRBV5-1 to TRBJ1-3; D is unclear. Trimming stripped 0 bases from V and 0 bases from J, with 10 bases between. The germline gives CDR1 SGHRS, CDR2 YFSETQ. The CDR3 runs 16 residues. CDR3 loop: CASSLARASSGNTIYF. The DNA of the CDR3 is TGCGCCAGCAGCTTGGCTAGGGCCAGCTCTGGAAACACCATATATTTT.

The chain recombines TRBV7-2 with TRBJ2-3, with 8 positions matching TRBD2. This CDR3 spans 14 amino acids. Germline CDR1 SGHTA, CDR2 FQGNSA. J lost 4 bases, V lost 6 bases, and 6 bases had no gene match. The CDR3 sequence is CASRPGLAADTQYF. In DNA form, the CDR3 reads TGTGCCAGCAGACCTGGACTAGCAGCAGATACGCAGTATTTT.

The CDR3 here is CASSFDNTPYEQYF. The CDR3 bases are TGTGCCAGCAGCTTCGACAACACCCCCTACGAGCAGTACTTC. The rearrangement links TRBV5-5 to TRBJ2-7; D is ambiguous. This CDR3 has 14 amino acids. Germline CDR1 is SGHKS and CDR2 is YYEKEE (reference sequence). V was trimmed by 2 bases and J by 2 bases, leaving 11 bases between them.

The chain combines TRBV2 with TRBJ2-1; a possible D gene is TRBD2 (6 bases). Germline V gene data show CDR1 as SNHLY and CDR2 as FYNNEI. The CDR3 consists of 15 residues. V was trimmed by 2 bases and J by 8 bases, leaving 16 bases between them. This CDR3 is CASSELEGNSHEQFF. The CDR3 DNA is TGTGCCAGCAGTGAATTGGAGGGCAATAGTCATGAGCAGTTCTTC.

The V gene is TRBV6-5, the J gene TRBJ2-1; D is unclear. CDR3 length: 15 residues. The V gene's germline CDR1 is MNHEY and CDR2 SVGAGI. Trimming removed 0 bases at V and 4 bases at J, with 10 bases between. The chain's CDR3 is CASSYSNGKYNEQFF. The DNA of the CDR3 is TGTGCCAGCAGTTACTCGAACGGCAAATACAATGAGCAGTTCTTC.

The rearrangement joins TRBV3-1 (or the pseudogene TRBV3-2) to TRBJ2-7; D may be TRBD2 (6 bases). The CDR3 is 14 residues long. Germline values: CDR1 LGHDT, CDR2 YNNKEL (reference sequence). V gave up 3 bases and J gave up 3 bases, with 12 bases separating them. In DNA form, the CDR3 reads TGTGCCAGCAGCCATGACGGGAGCGGCTACGAGCAGTACTTC. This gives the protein CASSHDGSGYEQYF.

The CDR3 region is CASSQDTGGLYNEQFF. The CDR3 coding sequence is TGTGCCAGCAGCCAGGATACAGGGGGTCTTTACAATGAGCAGTTCTTC. The gene calls are TRBV4-2 and TRBJ2-1; 8 positions agree with TRBD1. Germline trimming cut 3 bases from V and 4 bases from J; bases unmatched to any gene: 8. CDR1 and CDR2 (germline): LGHNA, YNFKEQ. The CDR3 has 16 amino acids.

DNA for the CDR3: TGTGCCAGCAGTTTCACGGGGCGTTGGGGGACAGGGGAAGAGACCCAGTACTTC. Its translation: CASSFTGRWGTGEETQYF. The chain employs TRBV28 and TRBJ2-5; 10 bases match TRBD1. The CDR3 consists of 18 residues. In germline, CDR1 is MDHEN, CDR2 SYDVKM. After removal of 3 bases from V and 3 bases from J, the junction contained 13 bases not matched to a gene. The whole variable domain, filled in from reference TRBV28 and TRBJ2-5, reads DVKVTQSSRYLVKRTGEKVFLECVQDMDHENMFWYRQDPGLGLRLIYFSYDVKMKEKGDIPEGYSVSREKKERFSLILESASTNQTSMYLCASSFTGRWGTGEETQYFGPGTRLLVL.